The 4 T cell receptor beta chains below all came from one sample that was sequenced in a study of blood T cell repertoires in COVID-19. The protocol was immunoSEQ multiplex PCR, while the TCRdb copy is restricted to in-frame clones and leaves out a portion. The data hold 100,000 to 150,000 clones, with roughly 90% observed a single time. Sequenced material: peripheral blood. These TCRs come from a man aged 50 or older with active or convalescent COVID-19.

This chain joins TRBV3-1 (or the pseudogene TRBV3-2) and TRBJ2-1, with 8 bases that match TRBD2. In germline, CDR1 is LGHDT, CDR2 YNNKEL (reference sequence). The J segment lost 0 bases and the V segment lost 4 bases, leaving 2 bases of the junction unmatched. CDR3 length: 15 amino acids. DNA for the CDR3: TGTGCCAGCAGCCTAAGCGGGAGCTCCTACAATGAGCAGTTCTTC. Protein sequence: CASSLSGSSYNEQFF.

In DNA form, the CDR3 reads TGTGCTAGTGGTTACCGACTAGCGGGAGAGGGTGAGCAGTTCTTC. Its translation: CASGYRLAGEGEQFF. The V call is TRBV12-5, the J call TRBJ2-1; 12 nucleotides agree with TRBD2. Looked up from germline, CDR1 is LGHNT and CDR2 is FRNRAP. The CDR3 is made up of 15 amino acids. The V and J ends lost 4 bases and 9 bases, in that order; junction bases with no gene match: 7.

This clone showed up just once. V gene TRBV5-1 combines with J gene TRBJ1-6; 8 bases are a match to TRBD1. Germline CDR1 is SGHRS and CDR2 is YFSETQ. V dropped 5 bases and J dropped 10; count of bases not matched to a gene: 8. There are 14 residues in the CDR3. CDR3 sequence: CASRPGQGGSPLHF. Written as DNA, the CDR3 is TGCGCCAGCAGACCCGGACAGGGTGGATCACCCCTCCACTTT.

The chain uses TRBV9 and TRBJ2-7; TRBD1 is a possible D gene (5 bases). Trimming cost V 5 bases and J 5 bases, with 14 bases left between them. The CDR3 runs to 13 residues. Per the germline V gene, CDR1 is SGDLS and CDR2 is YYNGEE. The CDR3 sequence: CASSLWQGDEQYF. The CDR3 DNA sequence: TGTGCCAGCAGTTTGTGGCAGGGCGACGAGCAGTACTTC.